What follows is one TCR beta chain and its context. These data belong to a study of blood T cell repertoires in COVID-19. Whole-study context: The origin of the acute and convalescent COVID-19 samples was the United States, Italy and Spain. Sample material is recorded as cDNA or gDNA derived from T cells, B-cell-depleted T cells, or PBMCs.

Original handling: Estimates of nucleated cell counts were drawn from the amplification of reference gene primers. Here immunoSEQ multiplex PCR was the method, and the copy in TCRdb shows in-frame clones only, minus some. V and J calls and clone size are given by that table; D and trimming were obtained from the DNA. The table shows 50,000 or so clones, with around 80% occurring only once. This CDR3 comprises 14 residues. Losses at the gene ends were 3 bases for V and 5 bases for J; bases not matched to a gene: 4. CDR1 is MRHNA and CDR2 is SNTAGT in the germline V gene. Sequenced input: peripheral blood. This sequence originates from a man aged 35 to 55 with acute or convalescent COVID-19. This chain connects TRBV6-4 to TRBJ1-1, with 9 bases matching TRBD1. CDR3 loop: CASSEQTGGTEAFF. The DNA for the CDR3 is TGTGCCAGCAGTGAACAGACAGGGGGTACTGAAGCTTTCTTT.